These 21 T cell receptor beta chains came from one sample sequenced in a study of human T cells and chemical hapten exposure. Sample time point: patch test 3, about 24 weeks after DPC sensitization. This sample's treatment: therapeutic diphenylcyclopropenone sensitization with weekly scalp DPC. TCRdb reprocessed the RACE reads with MiXCR, giving one entry per CDR3 protein. The table includes tens of thousands of distinct CDR3 sequences, 11% detected once. The source was whole blood, collected in connection with sensitization to the hapten diphenylcyclopropenone (DPC). These TCRs come from a woman in her fifties or sixties with alopecia areata. Some clones in this sample may be carry-over from other donors' samples.

The sample holds many counts of this clonotype. This chain links TRBV6-2 or TRBV6-3 with TRBJ2-5; D is tentatively TRBD1 or TRBD2 (5 bases each). Germline CDR1 is MNHEY and CDR2 is SVGEGT. The CDR3 totals 14 residues. V was trimmed by 4 bases and J by 5 bases, leaving 14 bases between them. CDR3: CASSSAGTPETQYF. The CDR3 nucleotides read TGTGCCAGCAGTTCCGCCGGGACCCCGGAGACCCAGTACTTC.

This clonotype appeared many times. DNA of the CDR3: TGCGCCAGCCCTACGTCGGAAAACAGGCAGCCCCAGCATTTT. Residues: CASPTSENRQPQHF. V and J are TRBV10-1 and TRBJ1-5; weak D call: TRBD1 (5 bases). The CDR3 consists of 14 residues. CDR1 is WNHNN and CDR2 is SYGVQD in the germline V gene (reference sequence). The ends were cut back, 8 bases at V and 7 bases at J, with 18 bases in the middle.

This clonotype was detected only a few times. The chain joins TRBV3-1 to TRBJ2-3, with a weak D call TRBD1 (5 bases). CDR1 and CDR2 (germline): LGHDT, YNNKEL (reference sequence). This CDR3 is built from 16 residues. V lost 1 base and J 2 bases, leaving 13 bases between the germline ends. DNA for the CDR3: TGTGCCAGCAGCCAAGGAATCAACAGGCTCACAGATACGCAGTATTTT. It codes for CASSQGINRLTDTQYF.

This clonotype was detected ten times or more. V and J are TRBV19 and TRBJ1-5; D possibly corresponds to TRBD1 (5 bases). This CDR3 has 14 residues. V was cut by 6 bases and J by 6 bases, with 15 bases left in between. Germline CDR1 LNHDA, CDR2 SQIVND (reference sequence). CDR3 coding DNA: TGTGCCAGTAGCACGATGCAGGGAATTCAGCCCCAGCATTTT. The encoded protein is CASSTMQGIQPQHF.

This clonotype was observed at least ten times. V is TRBV10-3 and J is TRBJ1-2; 10 bases are shared with TRBD1. V shed 0 bases, J shed 7 bases, and the junction held 5 bases outside the gene matches. The CDR3 has 15 amino acids. Germline V gene data show CDR1 as ENHRY and CDR2 as SYGVKD. CDR3 region: CAISESGQGISGYTF. The CDR3 DNA reads TGTGCCATCAGTGAGTCGGGACAGGGGATAAGTGGCTACACCTTC.

There are many counts of this clonotype. CDR3 sequence: CASSFRQGLAGGPSSYNEQFF. The CDR3 bases are TGCGCCAGCAGCTTCCGTCAGGGACTAGCGGGGGGGCCATCGTCCTACAATGAGCAGTTCTTC. The chain has TRBV5-1 and TRBJ2-1; 16 bases agree with TRBD2. V was clipped by 2 bases and J by 1 base; unmatched bases: 12. Germline values: CDR1 SGHRS, CDR2 YFSETQ. The CDR3 consists of 21 residues.

This clonotype was observed a handful of times. The chain carries TRBV6-6 and TRBJ2-2; TRBD2 matches 8 bases. Trimming cost V 6 bases and J 2 bases; bases outside gene matches: 11. Germline loops: CDR1 MNHNY, CDR2 SVGAGI (reference sequence). This CDR3 is built from 17 residues. The CDR3 coding sequence is TGTGCCAGCAGCTTGACTAGCGCCATAATAAACACCGGGGAGCTGTTTTTT. It is translated as CASSLTSAIINTGELFF.

This clonotype was detected only a few times. This rearrangement joins TRBV29-1 to TRBJ2-1, with 7 bases identical to TRBD1. Unmatched junction bases numbered 9, after V lost 3 bases and J lost 10 bases. The CDR3 spans 13 residues. CDR1 is SQVTM, CDR2 ANQGSEA, per germline. In DNA form, the CDR3 reads TGCAGCGTTGATACTAGACAGGGTAACGAGCAGTTCTTC. Its translation is CSVDTRQGNEQFF.

This clonotype was detected many times. V usage is TRBV6-5 and J usage is TRBJ1-1, with no clear D. The CDR3 covers 14 residues. Trimming left V 4 bases short and J 0 bases short, with 9 bases between. CDR1 is MNHEY and CDR2 is SVGAGI in the germline V gene. In DNA, the CDR3 is TGTGCCAGCAGTTCTCGGACGATGAACACTGAAGCTTTCTTT. This encodes CASSSRTMNTEAFF.

This clonotype appeared a few times. The chain uses TRBV25-1 and TRBJ2-7; D remains unclear. V lost 4 bases to trimming and J lost 6 bases, with 10 bases between them. Germline V gene data show CDR1 as MGHDK and CDR2 as SYGVNS. This CDR3 contains 12 residues. The CDR3 loop is CASSGGTTEQYF. In DNA form, the CDR3 reads TGTGCCAGCAGTGGGGGAACGACCGAGCAGTACTTC.

The rearrangement uses TRBV27 and TRBJ2-3, with D possibly matching TRBD2 (5 bases). CDR1 and CDR2 (germline): MNHEY, SMNVEV (reference sequence). This CDR3 has 15 amino acids. Trimming removed 5 bases from V and 8 bases from J, with 20 bases in between. Here the CDR3 DNA reads TGTGCCAGCAGTCTGAGGGCTGGTTTGCCTAGTACGCAGTATTTT. Its protein is CASSLRAGLPSTQYF.

The chain links TRBV5-1 to TRBJ1-5; 9 bases are shared with TRBD1. The V gene's germline CDR1 is SGHRS and CDR2 YFSETQ. CDR3 length equals 16 residues. V lost 0 bases to trimming and J lost 5 bases; unmatched junction nucleotides: 6. CDR3 region: CASSLGNTGGHQPQHF. The CDR3 DNA reads as TGCGCCAGCAGCTTGGGTAACACAGGGGGCCATCAGCCCCAGCATTTT.

The genes are TRBV28 and TRBJ2-3; 7 bases align to TRBD2. Germline values: CDR1 MDHEN, CDR2 SYDVKM. Trimming removed 8 bases from V and 2 bases from J; junction bases left unmatched: 7. The CDR3 has 14 residues. The CDR3 region has the DNA TGTGCCAGCGGCGGCGGGAGCGTCACAGATACGCAGTATTTT. This encodes CASGGGSVTDTQYF.

This clonotype turned up a few times. This chain joins TRBV20-1 and TRBJ1-1, with D unclear. Germline-derived CDR1 and CDR2 are DFQATT and SNEGSKA (reference sequence). The CDR3 extends over 10 amino acids. Trimming left V 6 bases short and J 2 bases short, with 4 bases between. The CDR3 loop is CSARNTEAFF. The CDR3 DNA sequence: TGCAGTGCGAGAAACACTGAAGCTTTCTTT.

This clonotype was counted ten times or more. The genes are TRBV7-9 and TRBJ2-2; D is undetermined. The CDR3 is 14 residues long. CDR1 and CDR2 from the germline V gene are SEHNR and FQNEAQ (reference sequence). V was trimmed by 2 bases and J by 0 bases, leaving 4 bases between them. As DNA, the CDR3 is TGTGCCAGCAGCTTACTACCGAACACCGGGGAGCTGTTTTTT. Protein: CASSLLPNTGELFF. Variable domain in full (rest from reference TRBV7-9 and TRBJ2-2): DTGVSQNPRHKITKRGQNVTFRCDPISEHNRLYWYRQTLGQGPEFLTYFQNEAQLEKSRLLSDRFSAERPKGSFSTLEIQRTEQGDSAMYLCASSLLPNTGELFFGEGSRLTVL.

This clonotype was observed a handful of times. This chain uses TRBV7-2 with TRBJ1-2; tentatively, D is TRBD1 (6 bases). The CDR3 sequence is 14 residues long. V lost 1 base and J 4 bases, leaving 10 bases between the germline ends. CDR1 is SGHTA and CDR2 is FQGNSA in the germline V gene. This CDR3 reads CASSLVGGPYGYTF. The CDR3 nucleotides read TGTGCCAGCAGCTTAGTTGGGGGGCCCTATGGCTACACCTTC.

At least ten counts were recorded for this clonotype. The rearrangement links TRBV28 to TRBJ1-5; 11 bases agree with TRBD1. Germline V gene sequence: CDR1 MDHEN, CDR2 SYDVKM. The J segment lost 1 base and the V segment lost 6 bases, leaving 11 bases of the junction unmatched. CDR3 length: 18 residues. The CDR3 protein is CASSQATGQGASNQPQHF. As DNA, the CDR3 is TGTGCCAGCAGCCAAGCCACAGGACAGGGGGCGAGCAATCAGCCCCAGCATTTT.

This clonotype appeared a few times. The chain joins TRBV12-3 or TRBV12-4 to TRBJ2-2, with D possibly TRBD1 on 5 matching bases. There are 14 residues in the CDR3. V was clipped by 5 bases and J by 3 bases, with 10 bases between them. The CDR3 sequence is CASSRQRHTGELFF. The CDR3 coding sequence is TGTGCCAGCAGTCGACAGAGACACACCGGGGAGCTGTTTTTT.

This clonotype was counted at least ten times. This sequence joins TRBV6-5 and TRBJ2-1; possibly TRBD1 for D (6 bases). With 2 bases removed from V and 7 bases from J, the gap between germline ends came to 9 bases. This CDR3 is built from 13 residues. Germline V gene sequence: CDR1 MNHEY, CDR2 SVGAGI. The CDR3 loop reads CASSYGRGNEQFF. DNA for the CDR3: TGTGCCAGCAGTTACGGCAGGGGAAATGAGCAGTTCTTC.

The V gene is TRBV6-6, the J gene TRBJ1-1; 7 bases match TRBD1. The junction had 9 bases not matched to a gene; V was cut back by 6 bases and J by 5 bases. In germline, CDR1 is MNHNY, CDR2 SVGAGI (reference sequence). The CDR3 is 14 residues long. CDR3 region: CASSPRTGLTEAFF. In DNA, the CDR3 is TGTGCCAGCAGCCCCCGGACAGGTCTGACTGAAGCTTTCTTT.

This clonotype was counted at least ten times. The chain joins TRBV27 to TRBJ1-5; no clear D gene. From germline, CDR1 is MNHEY and CDR2 SMNVEV (reference sequence). Trimming removed 4 bases at V and 3 bases at J, with 13 bases between. CDR3 size: 15 residues. CDR3 amino acids: CASSSAVLPNQPQHF. DNA for the CDR3: TGTGCCAGCAGTTCGGCCGTGTTGCCCAATCAGCCCCAGCATTTT.